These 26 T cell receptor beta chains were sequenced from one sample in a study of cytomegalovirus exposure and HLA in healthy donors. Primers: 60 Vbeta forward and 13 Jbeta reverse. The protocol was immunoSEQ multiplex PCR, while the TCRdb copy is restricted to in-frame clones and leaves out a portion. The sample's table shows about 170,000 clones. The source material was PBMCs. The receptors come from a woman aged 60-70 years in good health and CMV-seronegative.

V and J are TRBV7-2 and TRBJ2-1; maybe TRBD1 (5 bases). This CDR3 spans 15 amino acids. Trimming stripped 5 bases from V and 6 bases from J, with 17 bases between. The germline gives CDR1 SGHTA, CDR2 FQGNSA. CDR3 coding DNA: TGTGCCAGCAGCCGACAGCCGGGTGGTAGCAATGAGCAGTTCTTC. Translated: CASSRQPGGSNEQFF.

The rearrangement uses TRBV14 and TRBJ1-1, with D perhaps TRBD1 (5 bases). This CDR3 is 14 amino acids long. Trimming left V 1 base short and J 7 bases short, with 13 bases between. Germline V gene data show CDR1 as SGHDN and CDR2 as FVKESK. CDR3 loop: CASSQGGSPYEAFF. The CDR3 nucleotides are TGTGCCAGCAGCCAAGGGGGCAGCCCGTATGAAGCTTTCTTT.

CDR3 region: CASSAWHGNQPQHF. CDR3 coding DNA: TGTGCCAGCAGTGCTTGGCACGGGAATCAGCCCCAGCATTTT. J is TRBJ1-5 and V is TRBV2; D remains ambiguous. CDR3 size: 14 residues. From germline, CDR1 is SNHLY and CDR2 FYNNEI. Trimming removed 4 bases from V and 4 bases from J, with 11 bases in between. Drawing the rest from reference TRBV2 and TRBJ1-5, the complete variable domain is EPEVTQTPSHQVTQMGQEVILRCVPISNHLYFYWYRQILGQKVEFLVSFYNNEISEKSEIFDDQFSVERPDGSNFTLKIRSTKLEDSAMYFCASSAWHGNQPQHFGDGTRLSIL.

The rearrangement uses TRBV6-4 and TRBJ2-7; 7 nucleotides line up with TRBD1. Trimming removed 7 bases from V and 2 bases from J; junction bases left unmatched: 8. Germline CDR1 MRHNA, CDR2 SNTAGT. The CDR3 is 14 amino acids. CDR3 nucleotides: TGTGCCAGCACCATGACAGGGCTCCCCTACGAGCAGTACTTC. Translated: CASTMTGLPYEQYF.

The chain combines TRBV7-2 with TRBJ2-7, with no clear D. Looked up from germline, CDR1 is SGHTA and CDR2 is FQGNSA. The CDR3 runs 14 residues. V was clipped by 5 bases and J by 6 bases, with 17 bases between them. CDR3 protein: CASSPRGQAREQYF. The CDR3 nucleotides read TGTGCCAGCAGCCCCCGAGGTCAAGCGCGCGAGCAGTACTTC. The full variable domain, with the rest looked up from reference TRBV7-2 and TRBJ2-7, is GAGVSQSPSNKVTEKGKDVELRCDPISGHTALYWYRQSLGQGLEFLIYFQGNSAPDKSGLPSDRFSAERTGGSVSTLTIQRTQQEDSAVYLCASSPRGQAREQYFGPGTRLTVT.

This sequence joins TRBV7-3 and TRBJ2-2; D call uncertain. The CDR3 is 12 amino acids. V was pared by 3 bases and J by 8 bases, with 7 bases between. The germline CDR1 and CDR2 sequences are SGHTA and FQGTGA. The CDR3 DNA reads TGTGCCAGCAGCTTCAACTTGGGGGAGCTGTTTTTT. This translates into CASSFNLGELFF.

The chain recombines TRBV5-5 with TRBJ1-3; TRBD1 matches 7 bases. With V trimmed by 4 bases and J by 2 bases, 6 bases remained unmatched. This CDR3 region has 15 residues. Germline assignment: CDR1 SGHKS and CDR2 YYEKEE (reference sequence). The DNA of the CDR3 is TGTGCCAGCAGCGTACTTGGGACAGCTGGAAACACCATATATTTT. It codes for CASSVLGTAGNTIYF.

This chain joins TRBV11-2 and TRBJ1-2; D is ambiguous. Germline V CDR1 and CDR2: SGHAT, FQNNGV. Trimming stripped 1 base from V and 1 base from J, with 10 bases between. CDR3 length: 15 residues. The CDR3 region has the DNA TGTGCCAGCAGCTTAGGAGGGAGCAATAACTATGGCTACACCTTC. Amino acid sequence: CASSLGGSNNYGYTF.

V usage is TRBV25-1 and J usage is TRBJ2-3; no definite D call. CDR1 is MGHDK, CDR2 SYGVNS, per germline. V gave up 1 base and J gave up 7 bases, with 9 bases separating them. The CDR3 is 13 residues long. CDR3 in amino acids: CASSESGLNTQYF. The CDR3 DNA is TGTGCCAGCAGTGAATCGGGTCTAAATACGCAGTATTTT.

DNA of the CDR3: TGCGCCAGCAGTGAGTCGGCAGGGGTTGAAGCTTTCTTT. It translates to CASSESAGVEAFF. The rearrangement uses TRBV10-1 and TRBJ1-1, with D possibly TRBD1 on 6 matching bases. Trimming took 0 bases from V and 7 from J, leaving 9 bases between them. This CDR3 comprises 13 residues. Per the germline V gene, CDR1 is WNHNN and CDR2 is SYGVQD (reference sequence).

The CDR3 reads CASSLSTGQGGKLFF. The CDR3 DNA is TGTGCCAGCAGTTTGTCGACAGGCCAAGGGGGAAAACTGTTTTTT. The chain links TRBV7-9 to TRBJ1-4; tentatively, D is TRBD1 (6 bases). Germline V gene data show CDR1 as SEHNR and CDR2 as FQNEAQ (reference sequence). Trimming stripped 6 bases from V and 10 bases from J, with 21 bases between. The CDR3 covers 15 residues. Together with reference TRBV7-9 and TRBJ1-4, the CDR3 gives the full variable domain: DTGVSQNPRHKITKRGQNVTFRCDPISEHNRLYWYRQTLGQGPEFLTYFQNEAQLEKSRLLSDRFSAERPKGSFSTLEIQRTEQGDSAMYLCASSLSTGQGGKLFFGSGTQLSVL.

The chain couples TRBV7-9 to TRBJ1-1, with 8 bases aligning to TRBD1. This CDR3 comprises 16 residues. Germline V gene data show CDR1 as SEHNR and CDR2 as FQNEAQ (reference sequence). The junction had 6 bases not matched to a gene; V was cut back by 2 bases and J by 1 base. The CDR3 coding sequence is TGTGCCAGCAGCTTACTGGGACAGGCGAGGAACACTGAAGCTTTCTTT. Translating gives CASSLLGQARNTEAFF.

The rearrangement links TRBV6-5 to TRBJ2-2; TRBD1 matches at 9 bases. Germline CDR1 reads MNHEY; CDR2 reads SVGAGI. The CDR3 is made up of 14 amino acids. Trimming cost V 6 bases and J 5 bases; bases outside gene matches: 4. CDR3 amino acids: CASRLQGATGELFF. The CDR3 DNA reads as TGTGCCAGCAGGCTACAGGGGGCAACCGGGGAGCTGTTTTTT.

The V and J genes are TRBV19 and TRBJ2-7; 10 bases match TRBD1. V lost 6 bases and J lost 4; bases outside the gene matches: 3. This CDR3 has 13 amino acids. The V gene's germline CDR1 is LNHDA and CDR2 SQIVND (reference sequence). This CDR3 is CASRRQGAYEQYF. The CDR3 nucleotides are TGTGCCAGTAGAAGACAGGGGGCGTACGAGCAGTACTTC.

The CDR3 protein is CSASGGEGTEAFF. The CDR3 bases are TGCAGCGCCTCGGGAGGGGAGGGCACTGAAGCTTTCTTT. The chain employs TRBV29-1 and TRBJ1-1; D possibly corresponds to TRBD1 (5 bases). Germline CDR1 reads SQVTM; CDR2 reads ANQGSEA. The ends were cut back, 7 bases at V and 4 bases at J, with 16 bases in the middle. The CDR3 contains 13 residues. Full variable domain (outside the CDR3, taken from reference TRBV29-1 and TRBJ1-1): SAVISQKPSRDICQRGTSLTIQCQVDSQVTMMFWYRQQPGQSLTLIATANQGSEATYESGFVIDKFPISRPNLTFSTLTVSNMSPEDSSIYLCSASGGEGTEAFFGQGTRLTVV.

In DNA form, the CDR3 reads TGTGCCAGCAGCAACGACAGGGTCTCCTACAATGAGCAGTTCTTC. The encoded protein is CASSNDRVSYNEQFF. The rearrangement links TRBV5-6 to TRBJ2-1; 7 nucleotides line up with TRBD1. With V trimmed by 4 bases and J by 0 bases, 4 bases remained unmatched. The CDR3 is 15 amino acids. In germline, CDR1 is SGHDT, CDR2 YYEEEE.

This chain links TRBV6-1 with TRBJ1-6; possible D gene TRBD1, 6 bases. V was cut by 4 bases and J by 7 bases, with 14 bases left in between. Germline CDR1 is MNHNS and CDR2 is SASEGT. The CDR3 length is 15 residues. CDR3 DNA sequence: TGTGCCAGCAGTGTGGGACAAGGGATCAATTCACCCCTCCACTTT. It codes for CASSVGQGINSPLHF.

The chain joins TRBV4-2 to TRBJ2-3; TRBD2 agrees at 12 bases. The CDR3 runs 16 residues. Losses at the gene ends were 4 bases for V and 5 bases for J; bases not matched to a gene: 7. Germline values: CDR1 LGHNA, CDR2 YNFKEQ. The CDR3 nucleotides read TGTGCCAGCAGCCCCAGACTAGCGGGGGAGGTAGATACGCAGTATTTT. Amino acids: CASSPRLAGEVDTQYF.

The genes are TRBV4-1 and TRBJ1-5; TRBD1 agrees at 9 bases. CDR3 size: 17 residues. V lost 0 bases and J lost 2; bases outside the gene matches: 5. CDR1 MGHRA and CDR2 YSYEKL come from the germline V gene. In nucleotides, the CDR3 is TGCGCCAGCAGCCAAGATGGGGGACAGGGCGGCAATCAGCCCCAGCATTTT. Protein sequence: CASSQDGGQGGNQPQHF.

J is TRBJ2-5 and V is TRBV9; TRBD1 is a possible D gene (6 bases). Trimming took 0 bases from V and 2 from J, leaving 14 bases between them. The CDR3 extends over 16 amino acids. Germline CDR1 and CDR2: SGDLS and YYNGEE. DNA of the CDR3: TGTGCCAGCAGCGTAGCAGGGGTCCGCCTGCAAGAGACCCAGTACTTC. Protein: CASSVAGVRLQETQYF.

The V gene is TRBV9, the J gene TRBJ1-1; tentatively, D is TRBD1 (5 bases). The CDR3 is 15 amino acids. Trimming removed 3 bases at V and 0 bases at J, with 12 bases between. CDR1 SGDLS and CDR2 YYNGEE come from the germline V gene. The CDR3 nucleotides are TGTGCCAGCAGCGAGCTGGGGGGGATGAACACTGAAGCTTTCTTT. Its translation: CASSELGGMNTEAFF.

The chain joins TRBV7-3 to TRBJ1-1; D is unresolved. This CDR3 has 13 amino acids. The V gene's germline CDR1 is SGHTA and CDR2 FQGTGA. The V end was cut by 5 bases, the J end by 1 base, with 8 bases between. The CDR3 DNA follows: TGTGCCAGCAGCATGGGAGGGAACACTGAAGCTTTCTTT. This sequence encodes CASSMGGNTEAFF.

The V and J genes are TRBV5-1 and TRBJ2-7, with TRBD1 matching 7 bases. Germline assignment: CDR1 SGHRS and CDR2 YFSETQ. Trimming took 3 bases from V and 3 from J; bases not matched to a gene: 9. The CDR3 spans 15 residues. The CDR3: CASSYTFGTDYEQYF. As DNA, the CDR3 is TGCGCCAGCAGCTATACGTTCGGGACAGACTACGAGCAGTACTTC.

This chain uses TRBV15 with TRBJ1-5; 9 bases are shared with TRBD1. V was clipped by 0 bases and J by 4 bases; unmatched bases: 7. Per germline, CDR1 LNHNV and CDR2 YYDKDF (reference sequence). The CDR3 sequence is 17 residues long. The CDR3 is CATSRERGQGRNQPQHF. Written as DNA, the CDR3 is TGTGCCACCAGCAGAGAAAGGGGACAGGGTAGGAATCAGCCCCAGCATTTT.

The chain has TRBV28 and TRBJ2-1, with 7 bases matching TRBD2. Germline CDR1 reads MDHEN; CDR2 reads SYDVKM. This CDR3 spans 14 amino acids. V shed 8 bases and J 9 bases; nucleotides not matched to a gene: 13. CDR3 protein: CASALTATGGEQFF. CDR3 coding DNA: TGTGCCAGCGCCCTGACAGCAACGGGAGGTGAGCAGTTCTTC. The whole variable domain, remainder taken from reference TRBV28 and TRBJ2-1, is DVKVTQSSRYLVKRTGEKVFLECVQDMDHENMFWYRQDPGLGLRLIYFSYDVKMKEKGDIPEGYSVSREKKERFSLILESASTNQTSMYLCASALTATGGEQFFGPGTRLTVL.

CDR3 sequence reads: CASSEAGLPYNEQFF. The CDR3 bases are TGTGCCAGCAGCGAGGCCGGCCTTCCTTACAATGAGCAGTTCTTC. The gene calls are TRBV5-6 and TRBJ2-1, with D unresolved. The CDR3 spans 15 residues. V lost 4 bases and J 4 bases, leaving 15 bases between the germline ends. CDR1 is SGHDT, CDR2 YYEEEE, per germline.